These 8 T cell receptor beta chains were sequenced from one sample in a study of post-analysis software for immune sequencing data. Findings of the study overall: TRBV5-6, TRBV5-1 and TRBV20-1 belonged to a set of a few TRBV segments that were more frequent in patients than controls.

The library was made from cDNA and included unique molecular identifiers. TCRdb called the PCR reads again in MiXCR, with one record for every CDR3 protein. The data hold around 440,000 distinct CDR3 sequences, with around 40% observed a single time. No antigen has been identified for these receptors. Sequenced input: blood. The receptor set was obtained from a girl aged 5-17 years with multiple sclerosis.

The V gene is TRBV20-1, the J gene TRBJ1-2; no clear D gene. The V gene lost 3 bases and the J gene lost 6 bases, with 8 bases spanning the gap. CDR3 length equals 11 residues. Germline assignment: CDR1 DFQATT and CDR2 SNEGSKA (reference sequence). In DNA, the CDR3 is TGCAGTGCTAGTCAGGTTGATGGCTACACCTTC. Translation: CSASQVDGYTF.

As regards this clonotype: Mismatch with germline at one junction end may stem from a read error. The chain carries TRBV5-6 and TRBJ2-5; TRBD1 matches at 12 bases. This CDR3 has 16 amino acids. The germline CDR1 and CDR2 sequences are SGHDT and YYEEEE. The CDR3 loop reads CVSSLFGDRGRETQYF. The CDR3 DNA is TGTGTCAGCAGCTTGTTCGGGGACAGGGGGCGCGAGACCCAGTACTTC.

This clonotype was seen a handful of times. J is TRBJ2-7 and V is TRBV4-1; 11 positions agree with TRBD2. The CDR3 runs to 14 residues. The germline gives CDR1 MGHRA, CDR2 YSYEKL. V shed 3 bases, J shed 3 bases, and the junction held 1 base outside the gene matches. CDR3 in DNA: TGCGCCAGCAGCCATCTAGCGGGAGGCTACGAGCAGTACTTC. Residues: CASSHLAGGYEQYF.

This clonotype was picked up a small number of times. The rearrangement uses TRBV5-1 and TRBJ1-2; no clear D gene. Per germline, CDR1 SGHRS and CDR2 YFSETQ. Trimming left V 4 bases short and J 8 bases short, with 15 bases between. This CDR3 region has 13 residues. In DNA, the CDR3 is TGCGCCAGCAGCGGGCCCACGCCGGACGGCTACACCTTC. Encoded protein: CASSGPTPDGYTF.

The chain combines TRBV28 with TRBJ1-2; 9 nucleotides line up with TRBD1. With 5 bases clipped from V and 1 base from J, the junction kept 11 bases outside the gene matches. Germline-derived CDR1 and CDR2 are MDHEN and SYDVKM. The CDR3 is made up of 17 amino acids. The CDR3 sequence is CASSPATGGLYNYGYTF. CDR3 bases: TGTGCCAGCAGTCCAGCGACAGGGGGGTTATATAACTATGGCTACACCTTC.

This clonotype showed up just a few times. The rearrangement links TRBV4-1 to TRBJ2-4, with D possibly being TRBD1 or TRBD2 (5 bases each). This CDR3 has 15 amino acids. The ends were cut back, 4 bases at V and 0 bases at J, with 10 bases in the middle. The germline V gene has CDR1 MGHRA and CDR2 YSYEKL. The CDR3 region is CASSLLGGAKNIQYF. The CDR3 bases are TGCGCCAGCAGCCTACTTGGGGGAGCCAAAAACATTCAGTACTTC.

The DNA for the CDR3 is TGCAGTGCTAGAGACTTACAGGGGGACTATGGCTACACCTTC. It is translated as CSARDLQGDYGYTF. This chain links TRBV20-1 with TRBJ1-2, with 8 positions matching TRBD1. CDR1 and CDR2 (germline): DFQATT, SNEGSKA (reference sequence). The CDR3 runs to 14 residues. Germline trimming cut 0 bases from V and 3 bases from J; bases unmatched to any gene: 3.

The V gene is TRBV9, the J gene TRBJ1-1; 9 bases line up with TRBD1. V gave up 4 bases and J gave up 5 bases; unmatched junction bases: 9. CDR1 and CDR2 (germline): SGDLS, YYNGEE. The CDR3 has 15 amino acids. The CDR3 DNA reads TGTGCCAGCAGCCCCACCGGGACAGGGTTAACTGAAGCTTTCTTT. Its translation is CASSPTGTGLTEAFF.